This entry features one T cell receptor (beta chain) sequence. Its antigen is not identified. PCR was performed using 60 Vbeta and 13 Jbeta primers. TCRdb's copy holds only in-frame clones and misses some; the assay was immunoSEQ multiplex PCR. The sample lists over 85,000 clones, 65% to 75% occurring once. Germline CDR1 reads MNHNY; CDR2 reads SVGAGI (reference sequence). The CDR3 loop spans 11 amino acids. Trimming removed 6 bases from V and 2 bases from J, with 5 bases in between. This entry is derived from a study of cytomegalovirus exposure and HLA in healthy donors. General observations from the study: In a later analysis, productive TCRs from donors in an Asian-associated ancestry cluster reportedly carried fewer N-insertions than the cohort mean. Later, an analysis found that common viral pathogens appeared to be linked with several of the most significant clusters. As was reported, the HLA-A and HLA-B alleles of most subjects were accurately predicted from TCR beta sequences. Within the data, a cluster of highly shared sequence variants was likely a sequencing artifact.

Material for sequencing was PBMCs. V gene TRBV6-6 combines with J gene TRBJ2-7; D ambiguous. This clonotype was sampled from a man aged 30 to 45 in good health and CMV-seronegative. CDR3 DNA: TGTGCCAGCAGCCCCGCCTACGAGCAGTACTTC. Translating gives CASSPAYEQYF.